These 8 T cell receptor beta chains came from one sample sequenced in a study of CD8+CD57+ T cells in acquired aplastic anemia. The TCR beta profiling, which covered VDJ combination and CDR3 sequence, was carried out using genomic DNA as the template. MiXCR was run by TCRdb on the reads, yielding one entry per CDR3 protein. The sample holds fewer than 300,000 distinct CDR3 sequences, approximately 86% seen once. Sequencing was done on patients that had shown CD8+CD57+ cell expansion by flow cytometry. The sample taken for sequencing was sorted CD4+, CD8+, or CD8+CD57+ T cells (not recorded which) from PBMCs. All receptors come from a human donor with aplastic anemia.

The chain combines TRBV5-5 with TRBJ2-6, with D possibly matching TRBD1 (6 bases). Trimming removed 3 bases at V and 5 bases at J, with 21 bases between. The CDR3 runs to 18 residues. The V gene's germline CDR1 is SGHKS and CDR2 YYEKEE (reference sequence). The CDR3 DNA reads TGTGCCAGCAGCTACGTCTGGGGGCGGGCTTCGAGGGCCAACGTCCTGACTTTC. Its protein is CASSYVWGRASRANVLTF.

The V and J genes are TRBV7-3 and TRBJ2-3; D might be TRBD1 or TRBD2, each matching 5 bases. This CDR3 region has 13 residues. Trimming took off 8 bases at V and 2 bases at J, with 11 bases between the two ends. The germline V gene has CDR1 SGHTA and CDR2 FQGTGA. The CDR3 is CASGDGHTDTQYF. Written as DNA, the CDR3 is TGTGCCAGCGGGGACGGACACACAGATACGCAGTATTTT. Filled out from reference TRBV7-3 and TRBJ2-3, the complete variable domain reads GAGVSQTPSNKVTEKGKYVELRCDPISGHTALYWYRQSLGQGPEFLIYFQGTGAADDSGLPNDRFFAVRPEGSVSTLKIQRTERGDSAVYLCASGDGHTDTQYFGPGTRLTVL.

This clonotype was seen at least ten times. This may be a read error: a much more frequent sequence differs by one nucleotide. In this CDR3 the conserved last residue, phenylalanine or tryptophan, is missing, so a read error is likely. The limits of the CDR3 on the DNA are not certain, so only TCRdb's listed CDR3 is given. CDR3 amino acids: CASGDGGTDTQNFGP. The J gene is TRBJ2-5, the V gene TRBV2; the listed D gene, TRBD1, was not tested against the DNA. Germline CDR1 is SNHLY and CDR2 is FYNNEI. The CDR3 adds up to 15 amino acids, both ends counted.

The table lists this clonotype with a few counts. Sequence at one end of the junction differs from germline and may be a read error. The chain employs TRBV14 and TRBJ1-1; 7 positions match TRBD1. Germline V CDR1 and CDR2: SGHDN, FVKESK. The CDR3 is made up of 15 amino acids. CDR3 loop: CASGQTTGWNTEAFF. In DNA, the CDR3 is TGTGCCAGCGGCCAAACGACAGGGTGGAACACTGAGGCTTTCTTT.

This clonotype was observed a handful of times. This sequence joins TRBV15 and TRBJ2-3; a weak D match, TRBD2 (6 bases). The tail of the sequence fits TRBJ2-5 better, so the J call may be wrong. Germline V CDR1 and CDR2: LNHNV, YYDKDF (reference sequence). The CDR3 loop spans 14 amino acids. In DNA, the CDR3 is TGTGCCACCAGCAGGGCGGGGCAGCAAGAGACCCAGTACTTC. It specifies CATSRAGQQETQYF.

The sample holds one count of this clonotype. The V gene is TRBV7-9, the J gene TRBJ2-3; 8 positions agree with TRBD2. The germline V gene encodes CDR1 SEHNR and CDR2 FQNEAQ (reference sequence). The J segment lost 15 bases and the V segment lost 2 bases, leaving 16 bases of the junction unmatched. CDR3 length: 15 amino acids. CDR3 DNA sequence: TGTGCCAGCAGCTTACCGGGAGGGCGCGATACGCAGCATTATTTT. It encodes CASSLPGGRDTQHYF.

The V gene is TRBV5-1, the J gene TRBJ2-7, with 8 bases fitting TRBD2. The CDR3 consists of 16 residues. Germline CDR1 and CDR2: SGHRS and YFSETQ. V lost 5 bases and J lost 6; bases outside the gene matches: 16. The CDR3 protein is CASRTPGGAHLAEQYV. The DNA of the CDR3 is TGCGCCAGCAGGACGCCGGGAGGGGCACACCTGGCCGAGCAGTACGTC.

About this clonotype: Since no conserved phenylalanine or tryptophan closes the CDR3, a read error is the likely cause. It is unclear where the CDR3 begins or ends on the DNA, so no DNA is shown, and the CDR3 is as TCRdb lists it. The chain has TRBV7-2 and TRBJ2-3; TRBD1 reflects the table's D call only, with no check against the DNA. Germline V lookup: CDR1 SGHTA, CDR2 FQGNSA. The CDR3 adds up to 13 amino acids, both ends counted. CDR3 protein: CASSVEADGTPLS.